This TCR beta chain stems from a study of regulatory T cells in long-lasting Graves disease. The study's findings and limits: Small sample size may have lowered accuracy. Thyroid tissue went unstudied; only peripheral blood was examined. Persistent cases of Graves' showed reduced TCR diversity relative to newly diagnosed patients.

In germline, CDR1 is SGHTA, CDR2 FQGTGA. The CDR3 runs to 17 residues. Trimming removed 5 bases from V and 3 bases from J; junction bases left unmatched: 14. The time point denotes: newly diagnosed GD, antithyroid drugs for less than 3 months. The TCR library was made from RNA extracted from PBMCs. On this clonotype: The antigen remains undetermined.

HTBI primers from iRepertoire and Arm-PCR of CDR3 regions yielded the TCR beta libraries. TCRdb independently ran MiXCR on the multiplex PCR reads; one entry per CDR3 protein. Among around 240,000 distinct CDR3 sequences listed, 18% were seen once. These same data were also listed under a study on T cells in Graves' hyperthyroidism and ophthalmopathy. As reported in that work: The HTBI primer set served for first-round RT-PCR of the TCR CDR3.

This chain uses TRBV7-3 with TRBJ2-3; 7 bases line up with TRBD2. The source material was peripheral blood mononuclear cells (PBMCs), sampled at new diagnosis, from a patient treated with antithyroid drugs. The receptor was isolated from a young woman with Graves disease. The CDR3 bases are TGTGCCAGCAGCCCAACTCCCACGGGAGGAGGGACAGATACGCAGTATTTT. Protein sequence: CASSPTPTGGGTDTQYF.